This TCR beta chain is from a study of T cell repertoires in cytomegalovirus infection. Worth noting for this clonotype: Its specificity is unknown.

Each CDR3 protein gets one entry after TCRdb re-called the reads with MiXCR. The sample lists approximately 990,000 distinct CDR3 sequences, less than 35% occurring once. The clonotype comes from a human donor in good health (CMV status not recorded). Some clones in this sample may be carry-over from other donors' samples. The sequencing here drew on cultured CD8+ T cells from PBMCs, taken from culture after CMV antigen stimulation.

This CDR3 is CASSYPIPGTGGARPLHF. CDR3 nucleotide sequence: TGTGCCAGCAGTTACCCCATCCCCGGGACAGGGGGCGCGAGGCCCCTCCACTTT. V usage is TRBV6-2 or TRBV6-3 and J usage is TRBJ1-6; 12 nucleotides match TRBD1. V was clipped by 2 bases and J by 13 bases; unmatched bases: 15. The CDR3 extends over 18 amino acids. Germline values: CDR1 MNHEY, CDR2 SVGEGT.